This is a list of T cell receptor beta chains from one sample in a study of CD8+CD57+ T cells in acquired aplastic anemia. Each CDR3 protein gets one entry after TCRdb re-called the reads with MiXCR. The data hold more than 200,000 distinct CDR3 sequences, with 40% to 60% observed a single time. Sequencing was done on a sample of sorted CD4+, CD8+, or CD8+CD57+ T cells (not recorded which) from PBMCs. The receptors were sampled from a human donor with aplastic anemia. Each CDR3 is given with its conserved first and last residue.

length,V,J,CDR3
15,TRBV12-3/TRBV12-4,TRBJ1-3,CASSLEGTAGNPIYF
17,TRBV5-1,TRBJ2-7,CVSSRKAPGQGGYEQYF
13,TRBV15,TRBJ1-2,CATSRAQGDGYTF
16,TRBV2,TRBJ2-2,CASRPPGQGFTGELFF
14,TRBV9,TRBJ2-7,CASSVGTPSYEQYF
14,TRBV12-3/TRBV12-4,TRBJ1-4,CASSFGDRDEKLFF
16,TRBV5-1,TRBJ1-4,CASSLGVGQQNEKLFF
13,TRBV12-3/TRBV12-4,TRBJ1-6,CASGRGQGSPLHF
17,TRBV25-1,TRBJ2-7,CASSWDPGTGGEGEQYF
16,TRBV7-8,TRBJ1-5,CASSLRLVGGNQPQHF
13,TRBV20-1,TRBJ1-6,CSAGGQEGSPLHF
12,TRBV15,TRBJ1-3,CATSRDRGTIYF
13,TRBV20-1,TRBJ2-5,CSVTEGESETQYF
13,TRBV29-1,TRBJ1-2,CSLGEGSGYGYTF
16,TRBV13,TRBJ2-2,CASSLGARGGPGELFF
15,TRBV19,TRBJ1-1,CASSPQGAPNTEAFF
16,TRBV7-9,TRBJ1-5,CASSRLTMDEDQPQHF
13,TRBV19,TRBJ1-2,CASRPTQGGGYTF
15,TRBV7-9,TRBJ1-2,CASSERGRSDYGHTF
14,TRBV7-9,TRBJ1-4,CASSAHPGTEKLFF
14,TRBV2,TRBJ1-2,CASSEMRQSYGYTF
15,TRBV19,TRBJ1-2,CASSIGGTGIYGYTF
14,TRBV5-1,TRBJ2-5,CASSLQPSAETQYF
12,TRBV12-3/TRBV12-4,TRBJ2-7,CASSLDRVKVHF
14,TRBV5-1,TRBJ1-6,CASSYRPDNSPLHF
13,TRBV7-7,TRBJ2-3,CASSKTSGDTQYF
19,TRBV6-5,TRBJ2-2,CASSPSHLRTPDNTGELFF
16,TRBV7-3,TRBJ2-1,CASSSGPGLLYNEQFF
14,TRBV6-5,TRBJ1-4,CASRDGATNEKLFF
15,TRBV3-1,TRBJ1-1,CASSQAAGGRTEAFF
16,TRBV5-1,TRBJ1-1,CASSREVVRGLKEAFF
14,TRBV7-9,TRBJ2-7,CASSLQGAPDEQYF
16,TRBV20-1,TRBJ1-6,CGAGPGQGTYNSPLHF
13,TRBV25-1,TRBJ2-7,CASSGSTRGEQYF
17,TRBV5-1,TRBJ2-7,CASSLFASGRASYEQYF
13,TRBV9,TRBJ2-7,CASSVGQGLEQYF